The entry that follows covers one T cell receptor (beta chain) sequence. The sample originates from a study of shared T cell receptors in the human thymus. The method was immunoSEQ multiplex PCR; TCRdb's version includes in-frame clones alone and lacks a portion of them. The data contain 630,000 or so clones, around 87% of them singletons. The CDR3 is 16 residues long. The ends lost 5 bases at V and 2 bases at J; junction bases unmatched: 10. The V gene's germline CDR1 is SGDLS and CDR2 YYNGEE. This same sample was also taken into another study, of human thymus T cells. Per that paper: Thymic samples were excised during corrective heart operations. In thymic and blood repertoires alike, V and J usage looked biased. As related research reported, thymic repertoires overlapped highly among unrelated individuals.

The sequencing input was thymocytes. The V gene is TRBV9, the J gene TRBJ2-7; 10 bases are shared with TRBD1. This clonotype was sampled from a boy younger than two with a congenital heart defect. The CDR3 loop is CASSTGPGQGPYEQYF. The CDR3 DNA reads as TGTGCCAGCAGTACAGGACCGGGACAGGGGCCCTACGAGCAGTACTTC.